The sequence of this TCR beta chain was determined in a study of T-cell memory formation after mild COVID-19. TCR alpha and TCR beta cDNA libraries with sample barcodes and UMIs came from 5'RACE using constant-segment primers. TCRdb re-called the 5' RACE reads with MiXCR, one entry per CDR3 protein. The sample holds some 490,000 distinct CDR3 sequences, roughly 18% seen once. This CDR3 has 20 residues. V dropped 1 base and J dropped 2; count of bases not matched to a gene: 15. CDR1 is KGHDR, CDR2 SFDVKD, per germline. The study, taken as a whole, reports: Confirmation was lacking for SARS-CoV-2 specificity of second-wave clones that peaked on day 37. Among contracting clones, CD4+ were mainly CM/EM and CD8+ enriched in EMRA.

Only a few counts were recorded for this clonotype. The antigen is undetermined. This clonotype was obtained from an adult woman who had mild COVID-19 (a few samples of this study predate the infection). Cell type and time point are not known. The J gene is TRBJ2-3, the V gene TRBV24-1; 9 bases map to TRBD1. Material: PBMCs or a T cell subset sorted from them (not recorded which). CDR3 coding DNA: TGTGCCACCAGTGATTTCCACGGGACAGGGTATAATCGTGCCACAGATACGCAGTATTTT. Amino acids: CATSDFHGTGYNRATDTQYF.